This TCR beta chain comes out of a study of blood T cells in healthy people across ages. Study-level results: In long-lived donors, naive CD4+ cell counts and diversity exceeded those of aged donors.

Then a second PCR, running roughly 7 to 12 cycles, was carried out with a sample-barcoded 5' primer and a J-beta primer mix. TCRdb redid the calling of the 5' RACE reads with MiXCR, one entry per CDR3 protein. The sample lists about 930,000 distinct CDR3 sequences, almost 30% occurring once. On this clonotype: The antigen is not known.

The sample also formed part of further work on T cells of mothers and their children.

This clonotype was sampled from a woman in her thirties or forties in good health. The sample consisted of blood.

The chain's CDR3 is CASSLGTSSAAVYGYTF. The CDR3 DNA reads as TGCGCCAGCAGCTTGGGGACCTCGTCGGCAGCCGTCTATGGCTACACCTTC. The J gene is TRBJ1-2, the V gene TRBV5-1; D call uncertain. Looked up from germline, CDR1 is SGHRS and CDR2 is YFSETQ. This CDR3 is 17 amino acids long. With 0 bases removed from V and 4 bases from J, the gap between germline ends came to 19 bases.